The 7 T cell receptor beta chains below were found in one sample sequenced in a study of a mutant IDH1 vaccine in newly diagnosed glioma. Only in-frame clones appear in the TCRdb table, and some are missing; sequencing was by immunoSEQ multiplex PCR. This table has 30,000 to 40,000 clones, around 58% appearing once. Noted time point: week 5, during vaccination. Alongside topical imiquimod, each dose of vaccine comprised 300 ug of mutant IDH1 20-mer peptide. Their cognate antigens are unknown. The sequencing used PBMCs, collected from a glioma patient whose treatment included an IDH1 peptide vaccine. The origin of the receptors is a woman under 30 with glioma.

In this sample, this clone turned up a few times. The chain is built from TRBV27 and TRBJ2-7; 7 bases align to TRBD1. In germline, CDR1 is MNHEY, CDR2 SMNVEV (reference sequence). There are 14 residues in the CDR3. J gave up 0 bases and V 3 bases, and 2 bases lay outside the gene matches. CDR3 nucleotides: TGTGCCAGCAGTTTCTACAGGGGCTCCTACGAGCAGTACTTC. This encodes CASSFYRGSYEQYF.

This clone was recorded a few times. The V gene is TRBV19, the J gene TRBJ1-6, with 7 nucleotides matching TRBD1. This CDR3 is 16 amino acids long. The J segment lost 5 bases and the V segment lost 5 bases, leaving 9 bases of the junction unmatched. The V gene's germline CDR1 is LNHDA and CDR2 SQIVND (reference sequence). The CDR3 loop is CASSVSTGTDNSPLHF. DNA of the CDR3: TGTGCCAGTAGTGTATCGACAGGGACAGATAATTCACCCCTCCACTTT.

The CDR3 DNA is TGTGCCAGCAGCCCTGTTCGGGGCTCCTACAATGAGCAGTTCTTC. Translating it yields CASSPVRGSYNEQFF. The chain is built from TRBV6-5 and TRBJ2-1; D is perhaps TRBD2 (5 bases). The CDR3 spans 15 residues. Germline-derived CDR1 and CDR2 are MNHEY and SVGAGI. Trimming shortened V by 6 bases and J by 0 bases, and 12 bases separated the two germline ends.

The J gene is TRBJ2-1, the V gene TRBV6-1, with a possible D match to TRBD2 (6 bases). Germline V CDR1 and CDR2: MNHNS, SASEGT. The CDR3 has 15 amino acids. V was clipped by 6 bases and J by 0 bases, with 12 bases between them. Here the CDR3 reads CASRAGTSSYNEQFF. In nucleotides, the CDR3 is TGTGCCAGCAGGGCCGGGACTTCCTCCTACAATGAGCAGTTCTTC.

This rearrangement joins TRBV5-1 to TRBJ2-1; D may be TRBD1 (5 bases). Per germline, CDR1 SGHRS and CDR2 YFSETQ. The CDR3 is 13 residues long. The V and J ends lost 4 bases and 9 bases respectively, with 14 bases between them. The CDR3 protein is CASSLGSGPEQFF. The CDR3 DNA sequence: TGCGCCAGCAGCCTGGGGTCAGGGCCTGAGCAGTTCTTC.

This clone was detected a few times. The rearrangement joins TRBV27 to TRBJ2-3, with D maybe TRBD1 (6 bases). The CDR3 has 15 residues. Germline V gene sequence: CDR1 MNHEY, CDR2 SMNVEV (reference sequence). V was pared by 6 bases and J by 0 bases, with 13 bases between. The CDR3 sequence: CASSFRGISTDTQYF. As DNA, the CDR3 is TGTGCCAGCAGCTTCAGGGGTATCAGCACAGATACGCAGTATTTT.

The chain uses TRBV10-3 and TRBJ2-7; TRBD1 might be the D (5 bases). The germline V gene has CDR1 ENHRY and CDR2 SYGVKD. This CDR3 is built from 14 residues. V lost 4 bases and J 6 bases, leaving 16 bases between the germline ends. The CDR3 sequence is CAISGVRERFEQYF. The CDR3 region has the DNA TGTGCCATCAGTGGGGTCAGGGAACGATTCGAGCAGTACTTC.